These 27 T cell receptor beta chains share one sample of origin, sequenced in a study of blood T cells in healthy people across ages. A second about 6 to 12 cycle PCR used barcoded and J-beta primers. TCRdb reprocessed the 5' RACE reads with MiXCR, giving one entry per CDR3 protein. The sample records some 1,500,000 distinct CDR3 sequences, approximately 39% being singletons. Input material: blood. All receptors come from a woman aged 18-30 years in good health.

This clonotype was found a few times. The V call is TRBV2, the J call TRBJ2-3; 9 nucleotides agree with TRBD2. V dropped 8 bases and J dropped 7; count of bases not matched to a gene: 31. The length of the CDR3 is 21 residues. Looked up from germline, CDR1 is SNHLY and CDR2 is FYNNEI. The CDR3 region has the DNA TGTGCCAGCCGAACCCCAATGAGGAGCGGGGGGCCTCCCCCCCAACTATATACGCAGTATTTT. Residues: CASRTPMRSGGPPPQLYTQYF. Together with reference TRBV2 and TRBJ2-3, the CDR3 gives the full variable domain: EPEVTQTPSHQVTQMGQEVILRCVPISNHLYFYWYRQILGQKVEFLVSFYNNEISEKSEIFDDQFSVERPDGSNFTLKIRSTKLEDSAMYFCASRTPMRSGGPPPQLYTQYFGPGTRLTVL.

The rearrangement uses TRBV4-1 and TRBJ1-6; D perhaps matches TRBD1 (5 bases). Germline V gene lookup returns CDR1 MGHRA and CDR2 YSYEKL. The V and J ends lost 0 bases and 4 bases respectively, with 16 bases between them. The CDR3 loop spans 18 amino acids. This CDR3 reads CASSQDVRVGVYNSPLHF. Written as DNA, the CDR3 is TGCGCCAGCAGCCAAGACGTCAGGGTGGGGGTTTATAATTCACCCCTCCACTTT.

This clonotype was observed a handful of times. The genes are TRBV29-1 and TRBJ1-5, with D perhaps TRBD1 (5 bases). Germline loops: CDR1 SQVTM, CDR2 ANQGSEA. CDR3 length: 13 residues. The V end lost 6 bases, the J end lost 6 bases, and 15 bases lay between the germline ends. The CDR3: CSVGKGAGQPQHF. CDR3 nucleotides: TGCAGCGTCGGGAAAGGGGCTGGTCAGCCCCAGCATTTT.

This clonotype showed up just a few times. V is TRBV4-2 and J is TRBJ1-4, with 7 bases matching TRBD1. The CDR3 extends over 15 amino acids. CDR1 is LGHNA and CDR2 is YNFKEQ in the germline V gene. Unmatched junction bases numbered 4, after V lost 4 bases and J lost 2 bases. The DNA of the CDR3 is TGTGCCAGCAGCCGACACAGGGGTACTAATGAAAAACTGTTTTTT. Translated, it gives CASSRHRGTNEKLFF.

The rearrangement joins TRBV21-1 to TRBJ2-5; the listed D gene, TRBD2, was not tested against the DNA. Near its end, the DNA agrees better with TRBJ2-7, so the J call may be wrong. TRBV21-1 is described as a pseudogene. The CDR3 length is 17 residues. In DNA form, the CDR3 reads TGTGCCAGCAGCAAAGCGATAAGAGTCGCGGGAGGTGACGAGCAGTACTTC. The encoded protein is CASSKAIRVAGGDEQYF.

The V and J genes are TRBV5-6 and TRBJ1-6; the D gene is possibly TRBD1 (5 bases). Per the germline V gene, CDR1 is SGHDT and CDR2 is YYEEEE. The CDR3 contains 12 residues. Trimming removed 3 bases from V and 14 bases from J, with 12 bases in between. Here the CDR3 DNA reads TGTGCCAGCAGCTCATCCGGGACTACCCTCCACTTT. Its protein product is CASSSSGTTLHF.

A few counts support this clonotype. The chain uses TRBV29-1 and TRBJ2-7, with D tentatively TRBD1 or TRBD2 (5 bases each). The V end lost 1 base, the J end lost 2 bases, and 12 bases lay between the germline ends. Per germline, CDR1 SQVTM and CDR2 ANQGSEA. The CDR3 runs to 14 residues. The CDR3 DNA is TGCAGCGTTGAAGTTGGGGGTTCCACCTACGAGCAGTACTTC. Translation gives CSVEVGGSTYEQYF.

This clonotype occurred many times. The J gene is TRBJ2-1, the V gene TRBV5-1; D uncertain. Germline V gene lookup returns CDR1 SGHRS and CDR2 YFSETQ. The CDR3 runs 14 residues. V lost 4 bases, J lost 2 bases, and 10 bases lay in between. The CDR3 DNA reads TGCGCCAGCAGCGTGGCGGAAACCTACAATGAGCAGTTCTTC. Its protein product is CASSVAETYNEQFF.

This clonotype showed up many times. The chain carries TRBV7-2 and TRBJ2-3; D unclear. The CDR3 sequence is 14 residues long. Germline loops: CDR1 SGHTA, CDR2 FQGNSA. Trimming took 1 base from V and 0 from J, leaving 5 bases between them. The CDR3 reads CASSLDVSTDTQYF. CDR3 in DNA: TGTGCCAGCAGCTTAGACGTCAGCACAGATACGCAGTATTTT.

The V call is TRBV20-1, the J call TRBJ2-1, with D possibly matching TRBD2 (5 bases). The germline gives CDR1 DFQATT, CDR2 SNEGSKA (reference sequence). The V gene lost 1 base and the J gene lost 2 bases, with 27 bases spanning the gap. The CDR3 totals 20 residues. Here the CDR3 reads CSARVSRISSDSGTYNEQFF. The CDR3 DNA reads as TGCAGTGCTAGAGTCTCCCGTATCTCATCGGACTCCGGGACCTACAATGAGCAGTTCTTC.

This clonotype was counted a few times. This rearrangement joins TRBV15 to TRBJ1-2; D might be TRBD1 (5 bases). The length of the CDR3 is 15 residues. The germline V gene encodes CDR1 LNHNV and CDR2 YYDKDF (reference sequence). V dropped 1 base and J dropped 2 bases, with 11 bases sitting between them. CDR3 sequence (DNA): TGTGCCACCAGCAGAGGCTTCGACAGCAACTATGGCTACACCTTC. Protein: CATSRGFDSNYGYTF. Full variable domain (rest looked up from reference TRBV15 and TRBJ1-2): DAMVIQNPRYQVTQFGKPVTLSCSQTLNHNVMYWYQQKSSQAPKLLFHYYDKDFNNEADTPDNFQSRRPNTSFCFLDIRSPGLGDTAMYLCATSRGFDSNYGYTFGSGTRLTVV.

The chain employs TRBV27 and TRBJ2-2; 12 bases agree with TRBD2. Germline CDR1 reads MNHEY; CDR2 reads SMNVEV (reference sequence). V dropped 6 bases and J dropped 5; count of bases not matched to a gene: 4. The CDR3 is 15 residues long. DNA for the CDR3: TGTGCCAGCAGGCTACTAGCGGGAGGTACCGGGGAGCTGTTTTTT. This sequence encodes CASRLLAGGTGELFF.

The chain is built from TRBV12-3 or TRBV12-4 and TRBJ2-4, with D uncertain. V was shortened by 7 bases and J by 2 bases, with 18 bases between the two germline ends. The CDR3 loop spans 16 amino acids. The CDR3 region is CASMLGIRQTKNIQYF. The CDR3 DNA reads TGTGCCAGCATGTTGGGAATCAGGCAAACCAAAAACATTCAGTACTTC.

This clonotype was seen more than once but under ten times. The CDR3, as DNA: TGTGCCATCAGTGACCCGACTAGCGGAAATGAGCAGTTCTTC. Encoded protein: CAISDPTSGNEQFF. This chain connects TRBV10-3 to TRBJ2-1; 9 bases line up with TRBD2. This CDR3 has 14 amino acids. V shed 3 bases and J 7 bases; nucleotides not matched to a gene: 4. Germline lookup yields CDR1 ENHRY and CDR2 SYGVKD.

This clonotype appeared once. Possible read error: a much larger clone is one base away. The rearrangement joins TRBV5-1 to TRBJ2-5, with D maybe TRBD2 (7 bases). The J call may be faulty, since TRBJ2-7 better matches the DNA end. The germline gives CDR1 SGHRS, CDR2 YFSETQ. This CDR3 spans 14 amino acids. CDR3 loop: CASSLDGGRYEQYF. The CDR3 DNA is TGCGCCAGCAGCTTGGACGGGGGGCGTTACGAGCAGTACTTC.

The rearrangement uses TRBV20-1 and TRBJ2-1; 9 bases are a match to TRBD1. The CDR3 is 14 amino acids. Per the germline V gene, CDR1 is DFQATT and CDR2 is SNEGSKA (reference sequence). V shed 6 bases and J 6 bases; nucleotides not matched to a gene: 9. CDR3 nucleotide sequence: TGCAGTGCGCCACCGGGACAGGGTTTCAATGAGCAGTTCTTC. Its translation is CSAPPGQGFNEQFF.

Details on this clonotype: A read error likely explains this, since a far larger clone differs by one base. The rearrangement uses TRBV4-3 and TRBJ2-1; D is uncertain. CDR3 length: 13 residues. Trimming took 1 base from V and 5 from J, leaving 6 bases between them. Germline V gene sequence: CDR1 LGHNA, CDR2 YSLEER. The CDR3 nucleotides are TGCGCCAGCAGCCAAGGGTCCCACAATGAGCAGTTCTTC. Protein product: CASSQGSHNEQFF.

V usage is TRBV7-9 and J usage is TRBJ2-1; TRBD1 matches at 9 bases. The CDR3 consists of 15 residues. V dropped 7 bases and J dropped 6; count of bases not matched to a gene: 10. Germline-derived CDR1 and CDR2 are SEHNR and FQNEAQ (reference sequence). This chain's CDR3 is CASNPTGGVGNEQFF. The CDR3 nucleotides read TGTGCCAGCAACCCTACAGGGGGCGTCGGCAATGAGCAGTTCTTC.

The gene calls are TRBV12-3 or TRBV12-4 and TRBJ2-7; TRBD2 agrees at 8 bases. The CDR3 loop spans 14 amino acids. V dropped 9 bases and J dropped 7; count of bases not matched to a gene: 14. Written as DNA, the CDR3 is TGTGCCAGTTCCAGGGGCGGGGGGCCGGATGAGCAGTACTTC. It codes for CASSRGGGPDEQYF.

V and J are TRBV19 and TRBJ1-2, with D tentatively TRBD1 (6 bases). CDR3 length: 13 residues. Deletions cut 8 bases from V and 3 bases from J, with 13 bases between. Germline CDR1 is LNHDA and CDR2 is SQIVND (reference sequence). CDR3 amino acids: CASRTAAYYGYTF. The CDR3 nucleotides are TGTGCCAGTCGGACAGCAGCTTACTATGGCTACACCTTC.

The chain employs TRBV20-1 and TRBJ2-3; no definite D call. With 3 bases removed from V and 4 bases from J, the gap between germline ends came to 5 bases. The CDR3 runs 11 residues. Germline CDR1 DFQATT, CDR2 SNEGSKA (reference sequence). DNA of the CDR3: TGCAGTGCTAGTCACGCAGATACGCAGTATTTT. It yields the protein CSASHADTQYF.

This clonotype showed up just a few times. CDR3: CSARVLSGRNYNEQFF. The CDR3, as DNA: TGCAGTGCTAGAGTTCTTAGCGGGAGGAACTACAATGAGCAGTTCTTC. The chain employs TRBV20-1 and TRBJ2-1; 10 bases agree with TRBD2. The CDR3 length is 16 residues. Trimming cost V 1 base and J 3 bases; bases outside gene matches: 6. Germline V gene data show CDR1 as DFQATT and CDR2 as SNEGSKA (reference sequence).

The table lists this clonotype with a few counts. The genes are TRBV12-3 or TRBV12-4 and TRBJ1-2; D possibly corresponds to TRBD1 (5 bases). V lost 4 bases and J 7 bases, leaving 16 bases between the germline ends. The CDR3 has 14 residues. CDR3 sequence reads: CASSSTGRGVGYTF. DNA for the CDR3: TGTGCCAGCAGTTCCACGGGACGGGGTGTTGGCTACACCTTC.

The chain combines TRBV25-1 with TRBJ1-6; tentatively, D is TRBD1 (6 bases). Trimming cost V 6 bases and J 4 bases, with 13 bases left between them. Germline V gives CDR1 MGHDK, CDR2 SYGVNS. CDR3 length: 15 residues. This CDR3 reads CASRKGGGYNSPLHF. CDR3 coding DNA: TGTGCCAGCAGGAAGGGGGGTGGGTATAATTCACCCCTCCACTTT. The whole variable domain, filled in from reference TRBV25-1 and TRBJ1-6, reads EADIYQTPRYLVIGTGKKITLECSQTMGHDKMYWYQQDPGMELHLIHYSYGVNSTEKGDLSSESTVSRIRTEHFPLTLESARPSHTSQYLCASRKGGGYNSPLHFGNGTRLTVT.

CDR3 protein: CSGGSGAYNEQFF. CDR3 bases: TGCAGCGGTGGGAGCGGGGCGTACAATGAGCAGTTCTTC. The chain combines TRBV29-1 with TRBJ2-1; TRBD2 agrees at 7 bases. J lost 4 bases, V lost 7 bases, and 7 bases had no gene match. Germline-derived CDR1 and CDR2 are SQVTM and ANQGSEA. The CDR3 length is 13 residues.

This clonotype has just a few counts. The CDR3 is CASSTRQVNEQFF. CDR3 DNA: TGTGCCAGCAGCACACGACAGGTAAATGAGCAGTTCTTC. V usage is TRBV7-2 and J usage is TRBJ2-1, with TRBD1 as a possible D gene (6 bases). CDR3 length: 13 residues. Trimming took off 5 bases at V and 7 bases at J, with 12 bases between the two ends. The germline CDR1 and CDR2 sequences are SGHTA and FQGNSA.

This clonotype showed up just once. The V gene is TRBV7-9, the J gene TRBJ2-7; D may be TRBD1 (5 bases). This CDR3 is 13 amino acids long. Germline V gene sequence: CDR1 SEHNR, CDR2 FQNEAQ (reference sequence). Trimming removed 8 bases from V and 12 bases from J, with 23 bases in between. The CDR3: CASGPRDRGFAYF. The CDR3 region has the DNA TGTGCCAGCGGTCCGCGAGACAGAGGATTTGCGTACTTC.